The T cell receptor beta chain under discussion was sequenced for a study of identical twins. The table lists this clonotype with a few counts. There are 14 residues in the CDR3. Germline V gene data show CDR1 as SQVTM and CDR2 as ANQGSEA. With 4 bases clipped from V and 6 bases from J, the junction kept 6 bases outside the gene matches. After template switching added a universal primer site, the resulting cDNA carried unique molecular identifiers. TCRdb itself ran the 5' RACE reads through MiXCR, one entry per CDR3 protein. The sample has a few hundred thousand distinct CDR3 sequences; more than 9% are singletons. The sample also formed part of further work on yellow fever vaccine responses in identical twins.

The TCR comes from a woman between 18 and 29 years old in good health. V is TRBV29-1 and J is TRBJ2-1; 10 nucleotides align to TRBD2. What was sequenced was PBMCs. CDR3 sequence (DNA): TGCAGCGTTGGAGCGGGAGGGCTCGGCAATGAGCAGTTCTTC. Its translation: CSVGAGGLGNEQFF.